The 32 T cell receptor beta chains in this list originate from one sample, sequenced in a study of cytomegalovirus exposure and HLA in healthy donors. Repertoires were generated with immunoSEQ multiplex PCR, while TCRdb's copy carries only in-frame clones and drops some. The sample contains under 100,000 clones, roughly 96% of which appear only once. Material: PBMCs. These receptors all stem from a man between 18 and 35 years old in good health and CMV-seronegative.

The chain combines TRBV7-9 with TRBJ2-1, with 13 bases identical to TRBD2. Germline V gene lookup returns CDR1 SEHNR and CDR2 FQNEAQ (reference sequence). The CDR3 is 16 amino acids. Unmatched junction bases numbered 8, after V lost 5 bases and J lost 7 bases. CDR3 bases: TGTGCCAGCAGCCCCCAGGGACTAGCGGGATTTAATGAGCAGTTCTTC. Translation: CASSPQGLAGFNEQFF.

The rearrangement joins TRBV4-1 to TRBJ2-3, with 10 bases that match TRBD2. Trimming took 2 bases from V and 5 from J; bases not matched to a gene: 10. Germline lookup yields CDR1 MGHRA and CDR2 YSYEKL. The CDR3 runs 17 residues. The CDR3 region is CASSQPPLAGAEDTQYF. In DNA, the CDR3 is TGCGCCAGCAGCCAACCCCCTCTAGCGGGAGCGGAAGATACGCAGTATTTT.

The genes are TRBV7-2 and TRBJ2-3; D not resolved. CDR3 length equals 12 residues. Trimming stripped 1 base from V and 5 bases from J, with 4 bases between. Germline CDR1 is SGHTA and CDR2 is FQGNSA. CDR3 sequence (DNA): TGTGCCAGCAGCTTAGACAGAGATACGCAGTATTTT. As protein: CASSLDRDTQYF.

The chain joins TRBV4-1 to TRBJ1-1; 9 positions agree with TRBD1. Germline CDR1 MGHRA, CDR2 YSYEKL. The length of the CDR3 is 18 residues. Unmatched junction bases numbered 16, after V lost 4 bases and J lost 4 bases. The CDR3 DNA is TGCGCCAGCAGCCGCCTACCGGGACAGGGCATTTCGAGCACTGAAGCTTTCTTT. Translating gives CASSRLPGQGISSTEAFF.

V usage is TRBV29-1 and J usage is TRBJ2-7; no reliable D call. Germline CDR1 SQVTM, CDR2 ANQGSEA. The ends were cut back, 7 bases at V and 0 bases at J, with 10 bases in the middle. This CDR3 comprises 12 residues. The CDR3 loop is CSAAGSSYEQYF. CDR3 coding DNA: TGCAGCGCCGCCGGGTCCTCCTACGAGCAGTACTTC.

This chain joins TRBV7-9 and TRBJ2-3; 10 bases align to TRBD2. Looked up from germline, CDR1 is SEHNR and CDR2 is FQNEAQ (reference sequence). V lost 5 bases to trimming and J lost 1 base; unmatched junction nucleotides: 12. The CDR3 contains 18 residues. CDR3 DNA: TGTGCCAGCAGCCGTATCCTAGCGGGAGAGTGGGGCACAGATACGCAGTATTTT. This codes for CASSRILAGEWGTDTQYF.

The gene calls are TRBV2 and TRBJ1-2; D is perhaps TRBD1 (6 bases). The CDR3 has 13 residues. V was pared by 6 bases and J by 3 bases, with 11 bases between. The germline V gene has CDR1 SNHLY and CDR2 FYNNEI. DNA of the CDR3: TGTGCCAGCAGGACAGGCCGGGACTATGGCTACACCTTC. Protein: CASRTGRDYGYTF.

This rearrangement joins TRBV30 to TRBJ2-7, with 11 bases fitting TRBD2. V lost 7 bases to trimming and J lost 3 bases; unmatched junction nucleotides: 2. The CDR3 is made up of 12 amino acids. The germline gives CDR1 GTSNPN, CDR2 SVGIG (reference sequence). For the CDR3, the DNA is TGTGCCTACGGGACTAGCGGCTACGAGCAGTACGTC. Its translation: CAYGTSGYEQYV.

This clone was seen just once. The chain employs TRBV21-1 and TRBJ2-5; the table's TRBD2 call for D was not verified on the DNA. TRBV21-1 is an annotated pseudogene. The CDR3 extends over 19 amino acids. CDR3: CASSKVRWRGRWVQETQYF. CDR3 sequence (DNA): TGTGCCAGCAGCAAAGTGAGGTGGCGGGGCAGGTGGGTGCAAGAGACCCAGTACTTC.

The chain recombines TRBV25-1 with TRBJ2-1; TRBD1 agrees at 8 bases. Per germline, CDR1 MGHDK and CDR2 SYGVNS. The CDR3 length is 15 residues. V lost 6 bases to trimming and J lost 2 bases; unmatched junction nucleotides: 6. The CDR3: CASRVDRGPYNEQFF. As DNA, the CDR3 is TGTGCCAGCAGGGTAGACAGGGGTCCCTACAATGAGCAGTTCTTC.

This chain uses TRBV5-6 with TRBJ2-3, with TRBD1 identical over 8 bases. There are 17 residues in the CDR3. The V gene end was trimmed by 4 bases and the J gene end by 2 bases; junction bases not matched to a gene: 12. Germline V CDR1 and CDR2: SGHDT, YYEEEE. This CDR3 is CASSRDRSSTYTDTQYF. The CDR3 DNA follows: TGTGCCAGCAGCCGGGACAGGTCTTCCACATACACAGATACGCAGTATTTT.

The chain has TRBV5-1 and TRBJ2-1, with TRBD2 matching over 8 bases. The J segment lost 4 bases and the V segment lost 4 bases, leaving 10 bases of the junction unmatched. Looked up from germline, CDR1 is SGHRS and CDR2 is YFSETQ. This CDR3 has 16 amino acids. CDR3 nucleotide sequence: TGCGCCAGCAGCATCCAGGAGCGGGGGCCATACAATGAGCAGTTCTTC. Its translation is CASSIQERGPYNEQFF.

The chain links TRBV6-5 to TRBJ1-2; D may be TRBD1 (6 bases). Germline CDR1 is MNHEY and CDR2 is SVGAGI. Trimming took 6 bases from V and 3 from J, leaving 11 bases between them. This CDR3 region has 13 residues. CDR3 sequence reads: CASRKTGDYGYTF. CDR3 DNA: TGTGCCAGCAGGAAGACAGGCGACTATGGCTACACCTTC.

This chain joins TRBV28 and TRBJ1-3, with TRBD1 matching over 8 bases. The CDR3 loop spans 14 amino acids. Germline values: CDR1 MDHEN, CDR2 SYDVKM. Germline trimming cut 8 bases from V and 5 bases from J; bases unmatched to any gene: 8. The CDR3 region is CASCDRGHRNTIYF. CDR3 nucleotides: TGTGCCAGCTGTGACAGGGGTCATCGAAACACCATATATTTT.

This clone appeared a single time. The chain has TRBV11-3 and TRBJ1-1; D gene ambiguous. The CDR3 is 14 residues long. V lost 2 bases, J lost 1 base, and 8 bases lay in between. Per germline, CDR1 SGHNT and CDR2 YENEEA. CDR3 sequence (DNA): TGTGCCAGCAGCTTATTCGGGGAGAACACTGAAGCTTTCTTT. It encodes CASSLFGENTEAFF.

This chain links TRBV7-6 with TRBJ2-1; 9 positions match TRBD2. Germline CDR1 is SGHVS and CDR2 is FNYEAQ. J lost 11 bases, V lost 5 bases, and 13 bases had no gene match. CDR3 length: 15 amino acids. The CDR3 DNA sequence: TGTGCCAGCAGCCCGGGACTAGCAGTTACCTTGAAGCAGTTCTTC. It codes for CASSPGLAVTLKQFF.

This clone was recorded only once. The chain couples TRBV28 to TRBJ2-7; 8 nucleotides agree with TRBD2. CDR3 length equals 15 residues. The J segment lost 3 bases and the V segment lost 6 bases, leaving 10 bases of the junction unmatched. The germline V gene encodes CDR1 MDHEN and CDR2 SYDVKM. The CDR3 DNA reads TGTGCCAGCAGGGGGGGACTAGTGTCTTTCTACGAGCAGTACTTC. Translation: CASRGGLVSFYEQYF.

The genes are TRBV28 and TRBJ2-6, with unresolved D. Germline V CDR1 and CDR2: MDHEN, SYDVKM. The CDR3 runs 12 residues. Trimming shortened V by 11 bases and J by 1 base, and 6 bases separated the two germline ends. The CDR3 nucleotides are TGTGCCTCCTTGTCTGGGGCCAACGTCCTGACTTTC. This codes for CASLSGANVLTF.

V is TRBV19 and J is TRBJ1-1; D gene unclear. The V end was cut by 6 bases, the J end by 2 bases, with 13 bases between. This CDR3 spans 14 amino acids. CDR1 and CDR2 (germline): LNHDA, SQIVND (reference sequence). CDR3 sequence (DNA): TGTGCCAGTAGGCCAGGACGGGGAAACACTGAAGCTTTCTTT. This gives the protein CASRPGRGNTEAFF.

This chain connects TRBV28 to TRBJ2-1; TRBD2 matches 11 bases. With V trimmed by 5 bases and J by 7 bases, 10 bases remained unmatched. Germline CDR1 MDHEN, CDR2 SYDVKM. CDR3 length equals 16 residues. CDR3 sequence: CASSHSRLAGGNEQFF. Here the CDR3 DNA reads TGTGCCAGCAGTCATTCTCGGTTAGCGGGAGGGAATGAGCAGTTCTTC.

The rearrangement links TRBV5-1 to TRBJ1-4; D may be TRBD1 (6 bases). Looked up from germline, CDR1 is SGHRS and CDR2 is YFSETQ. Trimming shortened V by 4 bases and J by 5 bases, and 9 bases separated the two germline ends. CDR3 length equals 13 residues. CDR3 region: CASSSGQNEKLFF. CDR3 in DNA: TGCGCCAGCAGCAGCGGACAGAATGAAAAACTGTTTTTT.

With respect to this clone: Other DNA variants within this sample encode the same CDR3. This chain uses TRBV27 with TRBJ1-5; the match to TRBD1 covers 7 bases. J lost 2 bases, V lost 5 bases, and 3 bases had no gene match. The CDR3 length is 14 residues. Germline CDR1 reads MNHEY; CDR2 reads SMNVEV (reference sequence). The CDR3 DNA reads TGTGCCAGCAGTCTCCAGGGGGGCAATCAGCCCCAGCATTTT. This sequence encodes CASSLQGGNQPQHF.

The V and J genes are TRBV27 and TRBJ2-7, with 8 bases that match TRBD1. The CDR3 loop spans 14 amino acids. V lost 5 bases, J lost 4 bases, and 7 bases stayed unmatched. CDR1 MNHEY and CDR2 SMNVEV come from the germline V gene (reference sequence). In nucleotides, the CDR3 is TGTGCCAGCAGTAGTCGGACAGGGACTTACGAGCAGTACGTC. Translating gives CASSSRTGTYEQYV.

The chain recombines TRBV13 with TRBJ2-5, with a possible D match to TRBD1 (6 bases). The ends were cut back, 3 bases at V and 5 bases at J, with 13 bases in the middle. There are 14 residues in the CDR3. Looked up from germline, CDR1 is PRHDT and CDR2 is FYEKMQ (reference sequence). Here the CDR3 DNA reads TGTGCCAGCAGCTTCAGGGGCCCCCAGGAGACCCAGTACTTC. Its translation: CASSFRGPQETQYF.

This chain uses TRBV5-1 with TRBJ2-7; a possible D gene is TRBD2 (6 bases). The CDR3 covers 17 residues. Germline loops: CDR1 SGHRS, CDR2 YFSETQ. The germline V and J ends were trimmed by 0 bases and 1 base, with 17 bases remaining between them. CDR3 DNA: TGCGCCAGCAGCTTGGCCGGATCTTTGCGGGGTTCCTACGAGCAGTACTTC. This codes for CASSLAGSLRGSYEQYF.

The CDR3 DNA reads TGTGCCAGCAGCTCGCAACCGGGATCACTGAACACTGAAGCTTTCTTT. Protein product: CASSSQPGSLNTEAFF. The genes are TRBV11-2 and TRBJ1-1; D remains unclear. Germline CDR1 and CDR2: SGHAT and FQNNGV. V was cut by 4 bases and J by 0 bases, with 15 bases left in between. The CDR3 sequence is 16 residues long.

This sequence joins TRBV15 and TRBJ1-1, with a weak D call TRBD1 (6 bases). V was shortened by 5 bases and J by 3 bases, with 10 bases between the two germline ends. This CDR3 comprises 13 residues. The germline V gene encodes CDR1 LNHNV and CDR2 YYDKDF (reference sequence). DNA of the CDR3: TGTGCCACCAGCGGGAGGGGGGACACTGAAGCTTTCTTT. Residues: CATSGRGDTEAFF.

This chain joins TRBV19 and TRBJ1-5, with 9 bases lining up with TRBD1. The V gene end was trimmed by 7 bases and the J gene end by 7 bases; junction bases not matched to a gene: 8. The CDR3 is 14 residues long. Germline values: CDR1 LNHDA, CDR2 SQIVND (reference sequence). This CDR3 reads CASTTGGLGQPQHF. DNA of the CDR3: TGTGCCAGTACTACAGGGGGCCTCGGCCAGCCCCAGCATTTT.

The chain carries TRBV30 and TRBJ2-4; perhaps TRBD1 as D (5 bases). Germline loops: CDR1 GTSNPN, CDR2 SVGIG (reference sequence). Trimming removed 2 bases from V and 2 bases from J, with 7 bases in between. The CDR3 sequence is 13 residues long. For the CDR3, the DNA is TGTGCCTGGAGTCAGGGTACCAAAAACATTCAGTACTTC. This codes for CAWSQGTKNIQYF.

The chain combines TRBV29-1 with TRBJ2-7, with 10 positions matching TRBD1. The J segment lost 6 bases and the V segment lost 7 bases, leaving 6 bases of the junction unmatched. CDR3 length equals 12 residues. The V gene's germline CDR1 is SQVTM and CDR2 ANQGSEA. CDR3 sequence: CSANRDRGEQYF. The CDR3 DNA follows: TGCAGCGCTAACCGGGACAGGGGCGAGCAGTACTTC.

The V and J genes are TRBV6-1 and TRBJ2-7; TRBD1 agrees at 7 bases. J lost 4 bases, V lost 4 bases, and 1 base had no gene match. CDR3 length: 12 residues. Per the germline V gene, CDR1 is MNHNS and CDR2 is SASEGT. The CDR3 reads CASSGRGYEQYV. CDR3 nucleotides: TGTGCCAGCAGTGGCAGGGGGTACGAGCAGTACGTC.

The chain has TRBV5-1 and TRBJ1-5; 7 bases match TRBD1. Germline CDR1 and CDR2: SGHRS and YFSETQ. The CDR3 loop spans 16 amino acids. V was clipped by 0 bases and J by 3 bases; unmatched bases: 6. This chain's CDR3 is CASSLAGDSPNQPQHF. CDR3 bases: TGCGCCAGCAGCTTGGCCGGGGACAGCCCCAATCAGCCCCAGCATTTT.